These 22 T cell receptor beta chains were sequenced from one sample in a study of cytomegalovirus exposure and HLA in healthy donors. PCR involved 60 Vbeta and 13 Jbeta primers. The repertoire was sequenced with immunoSEQ multiplex PCR; TCRdb's copy has only in-frame clones and lacks some. The sample carries about 150,000 clones, more than 70% recorded once. Sequences were obtained from PBMCs. These receptors all stem from a woman in her forties in good health and CMV-seropositive.

The V and J genes are TRBV11-3 and TRBJ2-2; D may be TRBD2 (6 bases). Trimming left V 5 bases short and J 0 bases short, with 10 bases between. CDR3 length equals 15 residues. Germline assignment: CDR1 SGHNT and CDR2 YENEEA. CDR3 protein: CASSLGTANTGELFF. The CDR3, as DNA: TGTGCCAGCAGCCTCGGGACTGCGAACACCGGGGAGCTGTTTTTT. Using reference TRBV11-3 and TRBJ2-2 for the parts outside the CDR3, the full variable domain is EAGVVQSPRYKIIEKKQPVAFWCNPISGHNTLYWYLQNLGQGPELLIRYENEEAVDDSQLPKDRFSAERLKGVDSTLKIQPAELGDSAVYLCASSLGTANTGELFFGEGSRLTVL.

V usage is TRBV5-4 and J usage is TRBJ2-3; 7 bases line up with TRBD2. V gave up 0 bases and J gave up 10 bases; unmatched junction bases: 8. This CDR3 has 14 residues. Germline loops: CDR1 SGHNT, CDR2 YYREEE (reference sequence). The CDR3 DNA reads TGTGCCAGCAGCTTGGATTTGAGCGGGATCGCGCAGTATTTT. Translated, it gives CASSLDLSGIAQYF.

This chain connects TRBV10-2 to TRBJ2-1, with D possibly TRBD1 on 9 matching bases. This CDR3 has 16 amino acids. Germline loops: CDR1 WSHSY, CDR2 SAAADI. The V end was cut by 3 bases, the J end by 4 bases, with 16 bases between. CDR3: CASSEQGAGGYNEQFF. The CDR3 bases are TGCGCCAGCAGTGAACAGGGGGCGGGGGGATACAATGAGCAGTTCTTC.

The chain is built from TRBV2 and TRBJ2-5; TRBD1 matches at 7 bases. This CDR3 is built from 12 residues. V lost 6 bases and J lost 4; bases outside the gene matches: 2. Looked up from germline, CDR1 is SNHLY and CDR2 is FYNNEI. The CDR3, as DNA: TGTGCCAGCAGGGGGGACAGAGAGACCCAGTACTTC. This encodes CASRGDRETQYF.

V and J are TRBV19 and TRBJ1-2; 7 bases agree with TRBD1. V lost 2 bases, J lost 3 bases, and 9 bases stayed unmatched. Germline values: CDR1 LNHDA, CDR2 SQIVND (reference sequence). This CDR3 region has 16 residues. In nucleotides, the CDR3 is TGTGCCAGTAGTATAAGTAGAGGGGGCCGTCACTATGGCTACACCTTC. Amino acid sequence: CASSISRGGRHYGYTF.

CDR3 sequence: CASSLDRDRTEAFF. For the CDR3, the DNA is TGCGCCAGCAGCTTGGACCGGGACAGGACTGAAGCTTTCTTT. V and J are TRBV5-1 and TRBJ1-1; TRBD1 agrees at 8 bases. Germline V gene lookup returns CDR1 SGHRS and CDR2 YFSETQ. This CDR3 has 14 amino acids. Trimming cost V 0 bases and J 5 bases; bases outside gene matches: 3. Using reference TRBV5-1 and TRBJ1-1 for the parts outside the CDR3, the full variable domain is KAGVTQTPRYLIKTRGQQVTLSCSPISGHRSVSWYQQTPGQGLQFLFEYFSETQRNKGNFPGRFSGRQFSNSRSEMNVSTLELGDSALYLCASSLDRDRTEAFFGQGTRLTVV.

The gene calls are TRBV19 and TRBJ1-1; D possibly corresponds to TRBD1 (6 bases). V shed 2 bases and J shed 7 bases, with 14 bases lying between them. This CDR3 is 14 amino acids long. Germline V gene lookup returns CDR1 LNHDA and CDR2 SQIVND (reference sequence). The CDR3 DNA follows: TGTGCCAGTAGTATAAGGGTGGACAGTCGTGAAGCTTTCTTT. Encoded protein: CASSIRVDSREAFF.

V gene TRBV11-3 combines with J gene TRBJ2-7; TRBD2 matches at 12 bases. Germline assignment: CDR1 SGHNT and CDR2 YENEEA. The V segment lost 2 bases and the J segment 0 bases; nucleotides outside the gene matches: 2. The CDR3 consists of 16 residues. The CDR3 region is CASSLSSGRGSYEQYF. In DNA, the CDR3 is TGTGCCAGCAGCTTATCTAGCGGGAGGGGCTCCTACGAGCAGTACTTC.

The chain is built from TRBV9 and TRBJ2-7; 7 bases agree with TRBD2. The CDR3 has 14 amino acids. The germline CDR1 and CDR2 sequences are SGDLS and YYNGEE. V shed 0 bases and J 3 bases; nucleotides not matched to a gene: 3. The CDR3 here is CASSVDPSGYEQYF. The CDR3 DNA is TGTGCCAGCAGCGTAGACCCTAGCGGCTACGAGCAGTACTTC.

V is TRBV19 and J is TRBJ1-2; maybe TRBD1 (5 bases). Germline CDR1 LNHDA, CDR2 SQIVND (reference sequence). This CDR3 has 16 amino acids. V was pared by 3 bases and J by 3 bases, with 17 bases between. The CDR3 sequence is CASSISTQGWYYGYTF. Written as DNA, the CDR3 is TGTGCCAGTAGTATTTCCACCCAGGGATGGTACTATGGCTACACCTTC.

The sample holds one count of this clone. V is TRBV28 and J is TRBJ1-1; the D gene is possibly TRBD1 (5 bases). Per the germline V gene, CDR1 is MDHEN and CDR2 is SYDVKM. This CDR3 has 14 residues. The ends were cut back, 6 bases at V and 4 bases at J, with 15 bases in the middle. In DNA, the CDR3 is TGTGCCAGCAGCCCCGCGGGGCCGAGCACTGAAGCTTTCTTT. This sequence encodes CASSPAGPSTEAFF.

The J gene is TRBJ1-1, the V gene TRBV10-2, with 8 bases matching TRBD1. Germline V gene sequence: CDR1 WSHSY, CDR2 SAAADI. V gave up 7 bases and J gave up 3 bases; unmatched junction bases: 10. The CDR3 runs to 15 residues. The CDR3 spells CASNGPDRADTEAFF. In DNA, the CDR3 is TGCGCCAGCAATGGACCGGACAGGGCGGACACTGAAGCTTTCTTT.

The chain couples TRBV7-8 to TRBJ2-7; D may be TRBD2 (5 bases). The CDR3 consists of 15 residues. V was clipped by 0 bases and J by 7 bases, with 16 bases between them. Germline CDR1 is SGHVS and CDR2 is FQNEAQ. In DNA form, the CDR3 reads TGTGCCAGCAGCTTAGCTGGCAGAACCGCGGGTGAGCAGTACTTC. Translation gives CASSLAGRTAGEQYF.

V is TRBV9 and J is TRBJ2-1; D might be TRBD2 (6 bases). This CDR3 comprises 15 residues. The germline V gene has CDR1 SGDLS and CDR2 YYNGEE. V was trimmed by 0 bases and J by 5 bases, leaving 12 bases between them. The CDR3 nucleotides are TGTGCCAGCAGCGTAGAGGGCGGGACCGACAATGAGCAGTTCTTC. Its translation is CASSVEGGTDNEQFF.

As to this clone: One junction end does not reproduce the germline sequence, and a read error may be involved. The same CDR3 arises from other DNA sequences in this sample as well. The J gene is TRBJ1-4, the V gene TRBV7-9; the match to TRBD1 covers 7 bases. CDR1 is SEHNR, CDR2 FQNEAQ, per germline (reference sequence). There are 15 residues in the CDR3. The CDR3 region is CASSLGTATNEKLFF. DNA of the CDR3: TGTGCCAGCAGCTTGGGGACAGCAACTAATGAAAAGCTGTTTTTT.

V usage is TRBV30 and J usage is TRBJ2-3; D not certain. The CDR3 is 15 residues long. The V end lost 7 bases, the J end lost 0 bases, and 17 bases lay between the germline ends. From germline, CDR1 is GTSNPN and CDR2 SVGIG (reference sequence). This CDR3 is CAFLAQLTSTDTQYF. The CDR3 coding sequence is TGTGCCTTCCTGGCACAGTTAACAAGCACAGATACGCAGTATTTT.

The J gene is TRBJ2-1, the V gene TRBV5-1; 8 bases map to TRBD1. V was pared by 3 bases and J by 1 base, with 15 bases of the junction left unmatched. In germline, CDR1 is SGHRS, CDR2 YFSETQ. The CDR3 runs 19 residues. This CDR3 is CASSSVPQGAFRSYNEQFF. CDR3 coding DNA: TGCGCCAGCAGCTCTGTTCCGCAGGGGGCGTTTCGGTCCTACAATGAGCAGTTCTTC. The whole variable domain, filled in from reference TRBV5-1 and TRBJ2-1, reads KAGVTQTPRYLIKTRGQQVTLSCSPISGHRSVSWYQQTPGQGLQFLFEYFSETQRNKGNFPGRFSGRQFSNSRSEMNVSTLELGDSALYLCASSSVPQGAFRSYNEQFFGPGTRLTVL.

The chain joins TRBV27 to TRBJ2-1; TRBD2 aligns across 12 bases. The CDR3 sequence is 15 residues long. Per germline, CDR1 MNHEY and CDR2 SMNVEV (reference sequence). J gave up 7 bases and V 3 bases, and 4 bases lay outside the gene matches. This CDR3 reads CASSFLAGGRNEQFF. The CDR3 DNA reads TGTGCCAGCAGTTTCCTAGCGGGAGGGCGGAATGAGCAGTTCTTC.

The genes are TRBV2 and TRBJ2-7; 8 nucleotides align to TRBD2. This CDR3 has 16 residues. With V trimmed by 4 bases and J by 3 bases, 11 bases remained unmatched. From germline, CDR1 is SNHLY and CDR2 FYNNEI. For the CDR3, the DNA is TGTGCCAGCAGTGTAGGGTTAGCGGGAACCTACTACGAGCAGTACTTC. Translating gives CASSVGLAGTYYEQYF.

V usage is TRBV5-4 and J usage is TRBJ2-5; 12 bases are shared with TRBD2. From germline, CDR1 is SGHNT and CDR2 YYREEE (reference sequence). J gave up 2 bases and V 0 bases, and 8 bases lay outside the gene matches. The CDR3 consists of 18 residues. CDR3 residues: CASSLARGGLAGQETQYF. The DNA for the CDR3 is TGTGCCAGCAGCTTGGCGCGGGGGGGACTAGCGGGTCAAGAGACCCAGTACTTC.

The CDR3 region is CASSSWTGGTEAFF. The CDR3 DNA sequence: TGTGCCAGTAGTTCCTGGACAGGCGGGACTGAAGCTTTCTTT. The chain couples TRBV19 to TRBJ1-1; 7 bases align to TRBD1. The CDR3 runs 14 residues. Germline assignment: CDR1 LNHDA and CDR2 SQIVND (reference sequence). The J segment lost 5 bases and the V segment lost 5 bases, leaving 8 bases of the junction unmatched.

This clone has only one observation. The chain recombines TRBV5-1 with TRBJ2-3; 9 nucleotides line up with TRBD2. From germline, CDR1 is SGHRS and CDR2 YFSETQ. The CDR3 loop spans 18 amino acids. Unmatched junction bases numbered 10, after V lost 0 bases and J lost 2 bases. CDR3 nucleotides: TGCGCCAGCAGCTTGGGGGTAGCGGGAGTGTATACCACAGATACGCAGTATTTT. Its protein product is CASSLGVAGVYTTDTQYF.